This T cell receptor (beta chain) came from a study of blood T cell repertoires in COVID-19 (dated by TCRdb to between 2020 and 2021). General notes on the study: Collaborator samples came from the United States, Italy and Spain and covered acute and convalescent phases of COVID-19. The prospective study material was composed of cDNA or gDNA derived from T cells, B-cell-depleted T cells, or PBMCs. The dataset comprised deeply sampled blood TCRbeta repertoires from subjects exposed to, actively infected with, or recovered from COVID-19. The repertoires were made available in a free public database intended to serve as a resource for research on the immune response to SARS-CoV-2. The samples were drawn from the first 160 participants of the ongoing ImmuneRACE study and from over 950 subjects provided by 6 global collaborators. Nearly every sample came with metadata listing a de-identified subject ID, COVID-19 status, age in years and sex. HLA class I and class II types, where available, came from metadata supplied by the sample provider rather than from assay-based typing. The paper as a whole reports these results and caveats: Clinical and demographic metadata were provided uncurated, with the amount varying by source and participant.

TCRbeta CDR3 regions were amplified from genomic DNA by means of the immunoSEQ Assay, a bias-controlled multiplex PCR. As for how the authors treated the data: Within the assay, amplification of reference gene primers was used to estimate how many nucleated cells each sample contained. Sequence reads were collapsed and filtered to measure the absolute abundance of every unique TCRbeta CDR3 rearrangement. For each sample, productive Simpson clonality was calculated as the square root of Simpson's diversity index across productive rearrangements. In its TCRdb copy, this immuneACCESS table keeps in-frame sequences only and misses some clones. Where compared with another copy, unresolved V genes explain less than half of these, and the others have no known cause. The D gene and trimming were derived from the DNA, and the V and J assignments and clone size from that table. The sample contains approximately 60,000 clones, under 95% of them found a single time. The ten largest clones represent about 3.1% of the sample.

V gives up 1 base and J gives up 5 bases, and the segment between their germline ends measures 10 bases. The CDR3 spans 14 residues, from the cysteine through the phenylalanine. Kept here is only the CDR3 DNA, which spans 42 bases and is read in frame from base 1. The germline V gene gives CDR1 as SGHTA and CDR2 as FQGTGA. Points on this clone: The antigen it recognizes is unknown. No base quality information exists; no much larger clone differs at one position.

Collaborating institutions collected whole blood in K2EDTA tubes following their own protocols. For TCRbeta analysis, collaborator samples were shipped as frozen whole blood, as isolated PBMCs, or as DNA extracted from either sample type. The V gene is TRBV7-3 and the J gene is TRBJ2-3; the D region possibly corresponds to TRBD2 (5 bases align). The origin of this receptor is a man aged 65-85 years with active COVID-19. The specimen sequenced was peripheral blood. The CDR3 reads CASSLRGWGDTQYF. The nucleotide sequence is TGTGCCAGCAGCTTAAGAGGGTGGGGAGATACGCAGTATTTT.